What follows describes a single TCR beta chain. Only in-frame clones appear in the TCRdb table, and some are missing; sequencing was by immunoSEQ multiplex PCR. The sample includes 28,000 or so clones, approximately 78% of them seen just once. The data were taken from a study of control samples from healthy donors and cancer patients. The CDR3 consists of 13 residues. Germline assignment: CDR1 MDHEN and CDR2 SYDVKM. Trimming stripped 5 bases from V and 6 bases from J, with 11 bases between. The sample consisted of PBMCs. V gene TRBV28 combines with J gene TRBJ1-5; D uncertain. This clonotype was sampled from a man aged 60-69 years with colorectal cancer. Written as DNA, the CDR3 is TGTGCCAGCAGTCCCTGGACCGGTCAGCCCCAGCATTTT. It is translated as CASSPWTGQPQHF.